This T cell receptor beta chain was captured in a study of cytomegalovirus exposure and HLA in healthy donors. Study observations and caveats: An analysis was carried out later, and it reportedly showed fewer N-insertions in an Asian-associated ancestry cluster than the roughly 700-donor mean. CMV serostatus was the sole immune exposure information available.

The trim removed 6 bases at V and 8 bases at J, leaving 9 bases unmatched. In germline, CDR1 is LNHDA, CDR2 SQIVND (reference sequence). The CDR3 totals 15 residues. Primers for the PCR totalled 60 Vbeta and 13 Jbeta. Generated by immunoSEQ multiplex PCR, the TCRdb table keeps only in-frame clones and is missing some. The data show about 160,000 clones, approximately 85% seen once. Of note for this clone: Its antigen is unidentified.

Specimen: PBMCs. The rearrangement links TRBV19 to TRBJ1-4, with 10 bases aligning to TRBD1. The receptor's source is a man younger than 35 in good health and CMV-seropositive. CDR3: CASRPPGTGVEKLFF. DNA for the CDR3: TGTGCCAGTAGACCGCCCGGGACAGGGGTCGAAAAACTGTTTTTT.